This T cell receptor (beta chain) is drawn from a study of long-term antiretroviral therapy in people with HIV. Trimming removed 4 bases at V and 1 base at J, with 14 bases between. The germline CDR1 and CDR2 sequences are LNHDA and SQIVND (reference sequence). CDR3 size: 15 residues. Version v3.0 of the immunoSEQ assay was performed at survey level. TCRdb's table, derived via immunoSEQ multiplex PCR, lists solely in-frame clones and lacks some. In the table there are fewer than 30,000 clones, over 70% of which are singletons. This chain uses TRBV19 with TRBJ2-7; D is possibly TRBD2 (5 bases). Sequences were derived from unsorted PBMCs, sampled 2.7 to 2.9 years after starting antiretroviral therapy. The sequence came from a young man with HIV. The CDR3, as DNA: TGTGCCAGTAGTACTCTTGAGGGCCTTTCCTACGAGCAGTACTTC. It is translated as CASSTLEGLSYEQYF.